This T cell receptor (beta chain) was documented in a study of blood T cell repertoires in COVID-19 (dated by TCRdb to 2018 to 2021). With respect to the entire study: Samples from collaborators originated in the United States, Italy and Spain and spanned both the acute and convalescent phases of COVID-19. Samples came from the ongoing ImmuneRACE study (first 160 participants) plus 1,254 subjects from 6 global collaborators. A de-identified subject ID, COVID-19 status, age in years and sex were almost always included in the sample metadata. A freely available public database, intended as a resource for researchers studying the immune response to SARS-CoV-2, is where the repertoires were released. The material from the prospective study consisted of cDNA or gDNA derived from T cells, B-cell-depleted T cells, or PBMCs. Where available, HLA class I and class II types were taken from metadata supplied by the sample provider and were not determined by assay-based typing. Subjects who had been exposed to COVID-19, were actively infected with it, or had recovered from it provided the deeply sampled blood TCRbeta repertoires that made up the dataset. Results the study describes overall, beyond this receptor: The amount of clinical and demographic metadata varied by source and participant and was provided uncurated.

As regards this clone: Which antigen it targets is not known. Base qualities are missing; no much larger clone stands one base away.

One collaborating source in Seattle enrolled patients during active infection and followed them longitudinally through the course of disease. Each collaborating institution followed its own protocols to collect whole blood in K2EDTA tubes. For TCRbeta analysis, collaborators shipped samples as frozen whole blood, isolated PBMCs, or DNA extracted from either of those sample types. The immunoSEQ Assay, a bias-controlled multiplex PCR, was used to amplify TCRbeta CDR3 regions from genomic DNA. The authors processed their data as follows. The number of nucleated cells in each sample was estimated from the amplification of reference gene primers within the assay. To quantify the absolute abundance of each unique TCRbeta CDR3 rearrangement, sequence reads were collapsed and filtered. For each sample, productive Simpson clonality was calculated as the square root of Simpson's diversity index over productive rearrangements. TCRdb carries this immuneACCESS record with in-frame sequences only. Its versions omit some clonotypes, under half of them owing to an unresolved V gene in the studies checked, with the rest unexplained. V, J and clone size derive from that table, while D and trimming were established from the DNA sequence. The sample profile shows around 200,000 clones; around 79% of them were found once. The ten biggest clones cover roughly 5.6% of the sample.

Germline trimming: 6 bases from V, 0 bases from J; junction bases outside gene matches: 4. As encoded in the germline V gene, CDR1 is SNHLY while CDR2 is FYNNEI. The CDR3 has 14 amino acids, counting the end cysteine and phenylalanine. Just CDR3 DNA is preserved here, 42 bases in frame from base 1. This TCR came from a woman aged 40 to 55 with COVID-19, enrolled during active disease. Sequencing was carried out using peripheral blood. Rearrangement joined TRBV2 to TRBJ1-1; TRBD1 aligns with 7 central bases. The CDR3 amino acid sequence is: CASSRDSMNTEAFF. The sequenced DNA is TGTGCCAGCAGCCGGGACAGCATGAACACTGAAGCTTTCTTT.